The rows below give T cell receptor beta chains drawn from one sample of a study of blood T cells in healthy people across ages. From the 5' RACE reads, TCRdb called clonotypes with MiXCR, one entry per CDR3 protein. Among roughly 1.4 million distinct CDR3 sequences, roughly 64% were seen once, and the ten largest hold 5.5% to 8%. Sequenced sample: blood. The source is a young man in good health. Both conserved end residues are part of each CDR3. A D gene is named only where the DNA matches it firmly. Size values are once, few and many counts, or a class for expanded clones, and some rows have none.

cdr3_length: 13; clone_size: NA; j_call: TRBJ2-2; d_call: NA; v_call: TRBV6-2/TRBV6-3; cdr3_nt: TGTGCCAGCAGTTACTCGGAAACCGGGGAGCTGTTTTTT; cdr3_aa: CASSYSETGELFF
cdr3_length: 16; clone_size: few; j_call: TRBJ1-6; d_call: TRBD1; v_call: TRBV6-1; cdr3_nt: TGTGCCAGCACCAAATGGACAGGGGCCTCCAATTCACCCCTCCACTTT; cdr3_aa: CASTKWTGASNSPLHF
cdr3_length: 15; clone_size: NA; j_call: TRBJ2-2; d_call: TRBD1; v_call: TRBV25-1; cdr3_nt: TGTGCCAGCAGTAAGGACAGGGGTAACACCGGGGAGCTGTTTTTT; cdr3_aa: CASSKDRGNTGELFF
cdr3_length: 13; clone_size: NA; j_call: TRBJ2-7; d_call: NA; v_call: TRBV27; cdr3_nt: TGTGCCAGCAGTTACCGTCGCTCCTACGAGCAGTACTTC; cdr3_aa: CASSYRRSYEQYF
cdr3_length: 12; clone_size: NA; j_call: TRBJ1-6; d_call: NA; v_call: TRBV29-1; cdr3_nt: TGCAGCGTTGGAGAGGGAGATTCACCCCTCCACTTT; cdr3_aa: CSVGEGDSPLHF
cdr3_length: 15; clone_size: NA; j_call: TRBJ2-1; d_call: NA; v_call: TRBV5-6; cdr3_nt: TGTGCCAGCAGCTTGGGCCCCTTGGGTCGTGTTGAGCAGTTCTTC; cdr3_aa: CASSLGPLGRVEQFF
cdr3_length: 14; clone_size: NA; j_call: TRBJ2-1; d_call: TRBD1; v_call: TRBV27; cdr3_nt: TGTGCCAGCAGTTTCAGGGGGCGCGGCAATGAGCAGTTCTTC; cdr3_aa: CASSFRGRGNEQFF
cdr3_length: 16; clone_size: NA; j_call: TRBJ2-2; d_call: TRBD2; v_call: TRBV5-1; cdr3_nt: TGCGCCAGCAGAACCGGACTAGCGGGCAGTTTCGGGGAGCTGTTTTTT; cdr3_aa: CASRTGLAGSFGELFF
cdr3_length: 17; clone_size: NA; j_call: TRBJ2-1; d_call: NA; v_call: TRBV20-1; cdr3_nt: TGCAGTGCTAGAAATCCTCGGACAGTTTCAACCTACAATGAGCAGTTCTTC; cdr3_aa: CSARNPRTVSTYNEQFF
cdr3_length: 14; clone_size: NA; j_call: TRBJ2-7; d_call: TRBD1; v_call: TRBV4-3; cdr3_nt: TGCGCCAGCAGCCAGTTTACAGGGGGCTACGAGCAGTACTTC; cdr3_aa: CASSQFTGGYEQYF
cdr3_length: 14; clone_size: few; j_call: TRBJ1-2; d_call: TRBD1; v_call: TRBV7-2; cdr3_nt: TGTGCCAGCAGTCATCAGGGGGCAGTCTATGGCTACACCTTC; cdr3_aa: CASSHQGAVYGYTF
cdr3_length: 13; clone_size: few; j_call: TRBJ1-4; d_call: NA; v_call: TRBV12-3/TRBV12-4; cdr3_nt: TGTGCCAGCATCCCCAGGGACGGTGAAAAACTGTTTTTT; cdr3_aa: CASIPRDGEKLFF
cdr3_length: 15; clone_size: NA; j_call: TRBJ2-7; d_call: TRBD1; v_call: TRBV29-1; cdr3_nt: TGCAGCGTGGGCCTCGGACAGGGTACGACCTACGAGCAGTACTTC; cdr3_aa: CSVGLGQGTTYEQYF
cdr3_length: 12; clone_size: few; j_call: TRBJ2-7; d_call: NA; v_call: TRBV28; cdr3_nt: TGTGCCAGCAGTGACGTATACAATGAGCAGTACTTC; cdr3_aa: CASSDVYNEQYF
cdr3_length: 12; clone_size: NA; j_call: TRBJ2-7; d_call: NA; v_call: TRBV2; cdr3_nt: TGTGCCAGCAGACTAGAGGTCTACGAGCAGTACTTC; cdr3_aa: CASRLEVYEQYF
cdr3_length: 11; clone_size: NA; j_call: TRBJ2-1; d_call: NA; v_call: TRBV5-1; cdr3_nt: TGCGCCAGCAGCTTGGGCCTGGGGCAGTTCTTC; cdr3_aa: CASSLGLGQFF
cdr3_length: 13; clone_size: few; j_call: TRBJ1-2; d_call: NA; v_call: TRBV7-8; cdr3_nt: TGTGCCAGCAGCTTTAGGGGAGCCTATGGCTACACCTTC; cdr3_aa: CASSFRGAYGYTF
cdr3_length: 14; clone_size: NA; j_call: TRBJ2-7; d_call: NA; v_call: TRBV10-2; cdr3_nt: TGCGCCACTGGGGGGTACGAAGCCTCCTGCGAGCAGTACTTC; cdr3_aa: CATGGYEASCEQYF
cdr3_length: 14; clone_size: NA; j_call: TRBJ2-5; d_call: NA; v_call: TRBV6-2/TRBV6-3; cdr3_nt: TGTGCCAGCAGTATAAGCGGAGAGTACGGACAGCAGTACTTC; cdr3_aa: CASSISGEYGQQYF
cdr3_length: 13; clone_size: few; j_call: TRBJ2-7; d_call: TRBD1; v_call: TRBV27; cdr3_nt: TGTGCCAGCAGTATGGACAGGGCGGGCGAGCAGTACTTC; cdr3_aa: CASSMDRAGEQYF
cdr3_length: 17; clone_size: NA; j_call: TRBJ2-3; d_call: NA; v_call: TRBV4-1; cdr3_nt: TGCGCCAGCAGCCCACCGGGACTCACTATGCAGGCAGATACGCAGTATTTT; cdr3_aa: CASSPPGLTMQADTQYF
cdr3_length: 13; clone_size: NA; j_call: TRBJ2-7; d_call: NA; v_call: TRBV2; cdr3_nt: TGTGCCAGCAGTGTTAACAGTGAATACGAGCAGTACTTC; cdr3_aa: CASSVNSEYEQYF
cdr3_length: 15; clone_size: few; j_call: TRBJ2-3; d_call: TRBD1; v_call: TRBV27; cdr3_nt: TGTGCCAGCAAATCTTCTGGGACAGGGCGCGATACGCAGTATTTT; cdr3_aa: CASKSSGTGRDTQYF
cdr3_length: 13; clone_size: NA; j_call: TRBJ1-1; d_call: NA; v_call: TRBV6-6; cdr3_nt: TGTGCCAGCAAAAGGGACGAGAACACTGAAGCTTTCTTT; cdr3_aa: CASKRDENTEAFF
cdr3_length: 15; clone_size: NA; j_call: TRBJ2-6; d_call: NA; v_call: TRBV20-1; cdr3_nt: TGCAGTGCTAGAGCAATAGGATCTGGGGCCAACGTCCTGACTTTC; cdr3_aa: CSARAIGSGANVLTF
cdr3_length: 16; clone_size: NA; j_call: TRBJ2-7; d_call: NA; v_call: TRBV7-2; cdr3_nt: TGTGCCAGCAGCTCATCAGGGGGGAACACCTACAATGAGCAGTACTTC; cdr3_aa: CASSSSGGNTYNEQYF
cdr3_length: 14; clone_size: NA; j_call: TRBJ2-5; d_call: TRBD1; v_call: TRBV5-1; cdr3_nt: TGCGCCAGCAGCTCGGACAGGGGCTTGGAGACCCAGTACTTC; cdr3_aa: CASSSDRGLETQYF
cdr3_length: 15; clone_size: NA; j_call: TRBJ2-3; d_call: NA; v_call: TRBV29-1; cdr3_nt: TGCAGCGTTGAATTGGACAGTCCCTCCACAGAGACGCAGTATTTT; cdr3_aa: CSVELDSPSTETQYF
cdr3_length: 15; clone_size: NA; j_call: TRBJ2-5; d_call: NA; v_call: TRBV5-1; cdr3_nt: TGCGCCAGCAGCTCCCTGCGACAGGCCAAAGAGACCCAGTACTTC; cdr3_aa: CASSSLRQAKETQYF
cdr3_length: 11; clone_size: NA; j_call: TRBJ1-1; d_call: NA; v_call: TRBV29-1; cdr3_nt: TGCGGCGGAATTGCGTTGTTTGAAGCTTTCTTT; cdr3_aa: CGGIALFEAFF
cdr3_length: 12; clone_size: NA; j_call: TRBJ2-7; d_call: TRBD1; v_call: TRBV20-1; cdr3_nt: TGCAGTGCGAACCAGGGGGCCTACGAGCAGTACTTC; cdr3_aa: CSANQGAYEQYF
cdr3_length: 13; clone_size: NA; j_call: TRBJ2-2; d_call: NA; v_call: TRBV25-1; cdr3_nt: TGTGCCAGCAGCCCAGAGTTCGCCGGGGAGCTGTTTTTT; cdr3_aa: CASSPEFAGELFF
cdr3_length: 13; clone_size: NA; j_call: TRBJ2-3; d_call: NA; v_call: TRBV12-3/TRBV12-4; cdr3_nt: TGTGCCAGCAATCCAGGGCGCACAGATACGCAGTATTTT; cdr3_aa: CASNPGRTDTQYF
cdr3_length: 14; clone_size: NA; j_call: TRBJ1-5; d_call: TRBD1; v_call: TRBV20-1; cdr3_nt: TGCAGTGCTAGAGGTGGGACAGAGAATCAGCCCCAGCATTTT; cdr3_aa: CSARGGTENQPQHF
cdr3_length: 13; clone_size: NA; j_call: TRBJ2-1; d_call: NA; v_call: TRBV6-5; cdr3_nt: TGTGCCAGCAGTTACTCGAGCCCGGGTGAGATGTACTTC; cdr3_aa: CASSYSSPGEMYF
cdr3_length: 15; clone_size: NA; j_call: TRBJ2-1; d_call: NA; v_call: TRBV7-2; cdr3_nt: TGTGCCAGCAGCTTAGATGGGACTGGCTACAATGAGCAGTTCTTC; cdr3_aa: CASSLDGTGYNEQFF
cdr3_length: 15; clone_size: NA; j_call: TRBJ2-3; d_call: NA; v_call: TRBV25-1; cdr3_nt: TGTGCCAGCAGCCCACCCCGGGGGAAAGCAGATACGCAGTATTTT; cdr3_aa: CASSPPRGKADTQYF
cdr3_length: 15; clone_size: NA; j_call: TRBJ2-1; d_call: TRBD1; v_call: TRBV20-1; cdr3_nt: TGCAGTGCTAGAGATGCAGGACAGGGGTACAATGAGCAGTTCTTC; cdr3_aa: CSARDAGQGYNEQFF
cdr3_length: 12; clone_size: NA; j_call: TRBJ1-2; d_call: NA; v_call: TRBV29-1; cdr3_nt: TGCAGCGTTGGCGGAATGGAGGGAGCCTACACCTTC; cdr3_aa: CSVGGMEGAYTF
cdr3_length: 18; clone_size: NA; j_call: TRBJ2-5; d_call: TRBD2; v_call: TRBV7-2; cdr3_nt: TGTGCCAGCAGCTTAGTTCCTAGCGGGGGATCTTTGTTAGAGACCCAGTACTTC; cdr3_aa: CASSLVPSGGSLLETQYF
cdr3_length: 16; clone_size: NA; j_call: TRBJ2-5; d_call: TRBD1; v_call: TRBV6-2/TRBV6-3; cdr3_nt: TGTGCCAGCAGTTACTCCCGGACAGGGGGCAGAGAGACCCAGTACTTC; cdr3_aa: CASSYSRTGGRETQYF
cdr3_length: 16; clone_size: once; j_call: TRBJ2-5; d_call: TRBD2; v_call: TRBV24-1; cdr3_nt: TGTGCCACCAGTGATTCTACTAGCGGGGTCTACAATGAGCAGTACTTC; cdr3_aa: CATSDSTSGVYNEQYF
cdr3_length: 17; clone_size: NA; j_call: TRBJ2-2; d_call: TRBD2; v_call: TRBV28; cdr3_nt: TGTGCCAGCAGTCCCCTTGAGCGGGGGGGCCCGAGCGGGGAGCTGTTTTTT; cdr3_aa: CASSPLERGGPSGELFF
cdr3_length: 16; clone_size: NA; j_call: TRBJ2-7; d_call: NA; v_call: TRBV4-1; cdr3_nt: TGCGCCAGCAGCCAGGTAGATATGGGACTTCCCTACGAGCAGTACTTC; cdr3_aa: CASSQVDMGLPYEQYF
cdr3_length: 13; clone_size: once; j_call: TRBJ1-2; d_call: NA; v_call: TRBV12-3/TRBV12-4; cdr3_nt: TGTGCCAGCAGTCCTAGGGGCAGGATTGGCTACACCTTC; cdr3_aa: CASSPRGRIGYTF
cdr3_length: 15; clone_size: NA; j_call: TRBJ2-7; d_call: TRBD2; v_call: TRBV2; cdr3_nt: TGTGCCAGCAGTGAGATTACCGGGACTAGTCACGAGCAGTACTTC; cdr3_aa: CASSEITGTSHEQYF
cdr3_length: 17; clone_size: NA; j_call: TRBJ1-6; d_call: NA; v_call: TRBV12-3/TRBV12-4; cdr3_nt: TGTGCCAGCACCTTGGGGAGGGATAGCTCCTATAATTCACCCCTCCACTTT; cdr3_aa: CASTLGRDSSYNSPLHF
cdr3_length: 13; clone_size: NA; j_call: TRBJ2-5; d_call: NA; v_call: TRBV6-1; cdr3_nt: TGTGCCAGCAGGTACAACCTCGGAGAGACCCAGTACTTC; cdr3_aa: CASRYNLGETQYF
cdr3_length: 13; clone_size: few; j_call: TRBJ2-7; d_call: NA; v_call: TRBV10-3; cdr3_nt: TGTGCCATCAGTTACGGTAGCTCCTACGAGCAGTACTTC; cdr3_aa: CAISYGSSYEQYF
cdr3_length: 11; clone_size: NA; j_call: TRBJ2-4; d_call: NA; v_call: TRBV12-3/TRBV12-4; cdr3_nt: TGTGCCAGCAGCCAGGGGACCATTCAGTACTTC; cdr3_aa: CASSQGTIQYF
cdr3_length: 14; clone_size: NA; j_call: TRBJ2-5; d_call: TRBD1; v_call: TRBV25-1; cdr3_nt: TGTGCCAGCAGTGAAGATGGGACAGAAGAGACCCAGTACTTC; cdr3_aa: CASSEDGTEETQYF
cdr3_length: 15; clone_size: NA; j_call: TRBJ1-1; d_call: NA; v_call: TRBV24-1; cdr3_nt: TGTGCCACCAGTGACAAGTGGCCCAAGAACACTGAAGCTTTCTTT; cdr3_aa: CATSDKWPKNTEAFF
cdr3_length: 15; clone_size: NA; j_call: TRBJ2-7; d_call: TRBD1; v_call: TRBV27; cdr3_nt: TGTGCCAGCAGTTTATACTGGGACAGGGACAATGAGCAGTACTTC; cdr3_aa: CASSLYWDRDNEQYF
cdr3_length: 14; clone_size: few; j_call: TRBJ2-7; d_call: NA; v_call: TRBV9; cdr3_nt: TGTGCCAGCAGCGTTGGACTCCGTACCTACGAGCAGTACTTC; cdr3_aa: CASSVGLRTYEQYF
cdr3_length: 14; clone_size: few; j_call: TRBJ2-3; d_call: NA; v_call: TRBV7-7; cdr3_nt: TGTGCTAGCAGCTTAGGGTTGGGCGGAGATACGCAGTATTTT; cdr3_aa: CASSLGLGGDTQYF
cdr3_length: 17; clone_size: few; j_call: TRBJ1-2; d_call: NA; v_call: TRBV6-6; cdr3_nt: TGTGCCAGCAGTTACTCCTCGGGCAGGGTTCCTAACTATGGCTACACCTTC; cdr3_aa: CASSYSSGRVPNYGYTF
cdr3_length: 9; clone_size: NA; j_call: TRBJ2-1; d_call: NA; v_call: TRBV27; cdr3_nt: TGTGCCTCCTACAATGAGCAGTTCTTC; cdr3_aa: CASYNEQFF
cdr3_length: 13; clone_size: NA; j_call: TRBJ2-1; d_call: TRBD2; v_call: TRBV14; cdr3_nt: TGTGCCAGCAGCCAAGATGGACTAGCGAAGCAGTTCTTC; cdr3_aa: CASSQDGLAKQFF
cdr3_length: 16; clone_size: few; j_call: TRBJ1-5; d_call: TRBD1; v_call: TRBV29-1; cdr3_nt: TGCAGCGACTGGGGACAGGGCGACAATGGCAATCAGCCCCAGCATTTT; cdr3_aa: CSDWGQGDNGNQPQHF